This T cell receptor (beta chain) stems from a study of identical twins. This clonotype appeared a few times. From germline, CDR1 is LGHDT and CDR2 YNNKEL (reference sequence). The CDR3 length is 19 residues. V was cut by 5 bases and J by 2 bases, with 26 bases left in between. TCRdb passed the 5' RACE reads through MiXCR, listing each CDR3 protein once. This table holds 200,000 to 250,000 distinct CDR3 sequences, about 13% found once. Another study also made use of these data, one on yellow fever vaccine responses in identical twins.

This chain connects TRBV3-1 to TRBJ2-3, with D possibly being TRBD2 (6 bases). The sequenced material came from memory (CD45RO+) T cells sorted from blood. The receptor's source is a woman between 18 and 29 years old in good health. CDR3 in DNA: TGTGCCAGCAGCAAAACCCCCTCCTTCTTGGGAGGCTCCACAGATACGCAGTATTTT. Protein product: CASSKTPSFLGGSTDTQYF.